The 20 T cell receptor beta chains below come from one sample, sequenced in a study of blood T cells in healthy people across ages (dated by TCRdb to between 2015 and 2017). Receptor libraries were prepared by 5' RACE. Sequenced using an Illumina HiSeq 2500. A second about 7 to 11 cycle PCR used a sample-barcoded 5' primer and a J-beta primer mix. Using fastp at Q25 and MiXCR, TCRdb reprocessed the public reads and kept productive beta chains. Merged by CDR3 protein, the rows form single entries marked with the most common genes and DNA. The sample table shows some 1.4 million distinct CDR3 sequences, and about 43% are seen once. Clones ranked in the top ten supply 7.9% of the sample. The sample was blood. All receptors derive from a woman under 30 in good health.

In its sample, this clonotype was seen a few times. This chain connects TRBV5-1 to TRBJ2-7; TRBD1 matches at 7 bases. The CDR3 consists of 14 residues. V trimming: 0 bases; J trimming: 6 bases; junction bases outside the gene matches: 6. CDR1 SGHRS and CDR2 YFSETQ come from the germline V gene. The CDR3 nucleotides are TGCGCCAGCAGCTTGGGACAGGGAATGCTCGAGCAGTACTTC. It encodes CASSLGQGMLEQYF.

The gene calls are TRBV20-1 and TRBJ1-5; the D gene is possibly TRBD1 (5 bases). This CDR3 has 13 residues. V dropped 6 bases and J dropped 2 bases, with 11 bases sitting between them. Germline loops: CDR1 DFQATT, CDR2 SNEGSKA (reference sequence). The CDR3, as DNA: TGCAGTGCCGGCCCGGGGGGCAATCAGCCCCAGCATTTT. Encoded protein: CSAGPGGNQPQHF.

This sequence joins TRBV5-1 and TRBJ2-3, with D unclear. CDR1 is SGHRS and CDR2 is YFSETQ in the germline V gene. The length of the CDR3 is 16 residues. The germline V and J ends were trimmed by 4 bases and 0 bases, with 15 bases remaining between them. CDR3 nucleotide sequence: TGCGCCAGCAGCCCCCTCTTATGGGGAAGCACAGATACGCAGTATTTT. This encodes CASSPLLWGSTDTQYF.

This clonotype was counted a few times. The chain is built from TRBV7-2 and TRBJ1-2; D remains unclear. Per germline, CDR1 SGHTA and CDR2 FQGNSA. The CDR3 has 14 residues. The V end was cut by 5 bases, the J end by 2 bases, with 12 bases between. The CDR3 loop is CASSLRPENYGYTF. In nucleotides, the CDR3 is TGTGCCAGCAGCCTTAGGCCAGAAAACTATGGCTACACCTTC.

This clonotype was recorded a few times. This chain joins TRBV4-2 and TRBJ2-1, with 11 positions matching TRBD2. This CDR3 contains 21 residues. The V gene's germline CDR1 is LGHNA and CDR2 YNFKEQ. The V and J ends lost 0 bases and 2 bases, in that order; junction bases with no gene match: 15. The CDR3 reads CASSQDPSGLAEEWTYNEQFF. The CDR3 region has the DNA TGTGCCAGCAGCCAAGACCCCTCGGGACTAGCGGAGGAATGGACCTACAATGAGCAGTTCTTC.

The chain links TRBV4-1 to TRBJ2-7; 12 positions agree with TRBD1. The V gene's germline CDR1 is MGHRA and CDR2 YSYEKL. With V trimmed by 3 bases and J by 4 bases, 4 bases remained unmatched. CDR3 length equals 15 residues. The CDR3 nucleotides read TGCGCCAGCAGCCATGGGACAGGGGGCGGTTACGAGCAGTACTTC. Translation gives CASSHGTGGGYEQYF.

The chain links TRBV24-1 to TRBJ2-3; 8 bases map to TRBD1. The CDR3 is 18 amino acids. The trim removed 5 bases at V and 2 bases at J, leaving 14 bases unmatched. Germline V lookup: CDR1 KGHDR, CDR2 SFDVKD. The CDR3 DNA sequence: TGTGCCACCAGTGCATCCGCCATCCGGGACAGGTACACAGATACGCAGTATTTT. Translated, it gives CATSASAIRDRYTDTQYF.

This clonotype was observed a handful of times. Written as DNA, the CDR3 is TGCGCCAGCGGAGCCCTCGGCAATGAGCAGTTCTTC. Encoded protein: CASGALGNEQFF. The rearrangement uses TRBV5-1 and TRBJ2-1; no clear D. V lost 7 bases, J lost 6 bases, and 11 bases lay in between. CDR3 length equals 12 residues. Germline values: CDR1 SGHRS, CDR2 YFSETQ.

In this sample, this clonotype turned up once. The chain has TRBV20-1 and TRBJ2-1, with D possibly being TRBD2 (5 bases). Per germline, CDR1 DFQATT and CDR2 SNEGSKA (reference sequence). V was cut by 0 bases and J by 3 bases, with 12 bases left in between. The CDR3 is 15 residues long. For the CDR3, the DNA is TGCAGTGCTAGAGATCCGAGGGTCTACTACAATGAGCAGTTCTTC. This gives the protein CSARDPRVYYNEQFF.

This chain links TRBV3-1 with TRBJ2-5; maybe TRBD1 (6 bases). From germline, CDR1 is LGHDT and CDR2 YNNKEL (reference sequence). This CDR3 has 14 residues. The V and J ends lost 2 bases and 0 bases respectively, with 7 bases between them. The CDR3: CASSQTGNQETQYF. In DNA, the CDR3 is TGTGCCAGCAGCCAAACAGGGAACCAAGAGACCCAGTACTTC.

In its sample, this clonotype was seen a few times. The chain has TRBV2 and TRBJ2-3; the D gene is possibly TRBD2 (5 bases). Trimming pared 3 bases from V and 0 bases from J, leaving 16 bases between. CDR1 and CDR2 from the germline V gene are SNHLY and FYNNEI. This CDR3 has 17 residues. DNA of the CDR3: TGTGCCAGCAGTGAGCTCTTCTTCCGGGGTAGCACAGATACGCAGTATTTT. Translated, it gives CASSELFFRGSTDTQYF.

V is TRBV24-1 and J is TRBJ1-2, with 7 bases lining up with TRBD1. This CDR3 region has 13 residues. Germline CDR1 KGHDR, CDR2 SFDVKD. The V and J ends lost 9 bases and 5 bases, in that order; junction bases with no gene match: 8. The CDR3 nucleotides are TGTGCCACCGCCGACAGGGAAGGGTATGGCTACACCTTC. Translating it yields CATADREGYGYTF.

The rearrangement uses TRBV6-2 or TRBV6-3 and TRBJ1-5; D is undetermined. Trimming shortened V by 2 bases and J by 5 bases, and 10 bases separated the two germline ends. The germline gives CDR1 MNHEY, CDR2 SVGEGT. The CDR3 runs 14 residues. CDR3 sequence: CASSYGLAHQPQHF. CDR3 sequence (DNA): TGTGCCAGCAGTTACGGGCTAGCCCATCAGCCCCAGCATTTT.

The chain couples TRBV20-1 to TRBJ2-5; 8 bases are a match to TRBD2. The DNA end is a closer match to TRBJ2-7, so the J assignment may be wrong. The CDR3 runs 17 residues. Germline-derived CDR1 and CDR2 are DFQATT and SNEGSKA (reference sequence). In nucleotides, the CDR3 is TGCAGTGCTAGCATTATGGGGCGGCGGCTAGCGGGCGGCGAGCAGTACTTC. This gives the protein CSASIMGRRLAGGEQYF.

The rearrangement links TRBV6-5 to TRBJ2-1; no definite D call. The DNA matches TRBJ2-7 better at its end, which makes the J call doubtful. This CDR3 spans 16 amino acids. The germline V gene encodes CDR1 MNHEY and CDR2 SVGAGI. CDR3 DNA sequence: TGTGCCAGCAGTTACTCGAACAGCAACCCCTACAATGAGCAGTACTTC. Protein sequence: CASSYSNSNPYNEQYF.

The table lists this clonotype with a few counts. This chain uses TRBV2 with TRBJ2-7, with 12 bases that match TRBD2. The length of the CDR3 is 18 residues. CDR1 is SNHLY, CDR2 FYNNEI, per germline. V was clipped by 5 bases and J by 1 base; unmatched bases: 12. The CDR3 loop reads CASSTLRTSGKPSYEQYF. The CDR3 nucleotides are TGTGCCAGCAGTACACTCCGGACTAGCGGGAAACCTTCCTACGAGCAGTACTTC.

There are a few counts of this clonotype. The chain carries TRBV20-1 and TRBJ2-1; TRBD2 matches 9 bases. Germline trimming cut 5 bases from V and 6 bases from J; bases unmatched to any gene: 11. The CDR3 has 15 amino acids. From germline, CDR1 is DFQATT and CDR2 SNEGSKA (reference sequence). DNA for the CDR3: TGCAGTGCTTGGGGGGGTAGCGGGGGCGTCAATGAGCAGTTCTTC. It specifies CSAWGGSGGVNEQFF.

The chain combines TRBV20-1 with TRBJ1-2, with TRBD1 matching 12 bases. The CDR3 contains 15 residues. Germline assignment: CDR1 DFQATT and CDR2 SNEGSKA (reference sequence). With V trimmed by 8 bases and J by 1 base, 8 bases remained unmatched. The DNA of the CDR3 is TGCAGTCTGAGGGGGGACAGGGGGCATAACTATGGCTACACCTTC. Translating it yields CSLRGDRGHNYGYTF.

The sample holds a few counts of this clonotype. The CDR3: CASSLVPTNNEQFF. CDR3 DNA: TGTGCCAGCAGCTTGGTTCCAACCAACAATGAGCAGTTCTTC. V usage is TRBV5-6 and J usage is TRBJ2-1; unclear D gene. With 0 bases removed from V and 5 bases from J, the gap between germline ends came to 9 bases. CDR1 is SGHDT and CDR2 is YYEEEE in the germline V gene. The CDR3 consists of 14 residues. Drawing the rest from reference TRBV5-6 and TRBJ2-1, the complete variable domain is DAGVTQSPTHLIKTRGQQVTLRCSPKSGHDTVSWYQQALGQGPQFIFQYYEEEERQRGNFPDRFSGHQFPNYSSELNVNALLLGDSALYLCASSLVPTNNEQFFGPGTRLTVL.

This clonotype appeared a few times. This chain uses TRBV6-1 with TRBJ1-2; D gene unclear. The V gene's germline CDR1 is MNHNS and CDR2 SASEGT. The CDR3 has 16 residues. V lost 5 bases and J lost 4, with 20 bases in between. CDR3 sequence: CASSRSGSDASYGYTF. Here the CDR3 DNA reads TGTGCCAGCAGTCGAAGCGGTAGTGACGCTAGCTATGGCTACACCTTC.